The T cell receptor (beta chain) described here comes from a study of shared clonotypes between healthy human individuals (TCRdb year 2020). A note on the overall study: The cohort included a few men and a couple of women between 18 and 49 years of age. For each donor, CD4 naive and CD4 memory were each run on three plates, CD8 naive on two plates, and CD8 memory on one plate. To estimate repertoire size and how much clonotypes are shared between individuals, the study performed deep sequencing of blood TCR repertoires from a handful of healthy adults. Different laboratories and diverse techniques were used to prepare libraries and sequence TCR repertoires, to increase sequencing depth and limit assay-specific biases. Between about 0.94 and 8.9 billion PBMCs per donor were obtained by leukapheresis.

The CDR3 contains 16 residues, cysteine and phenylalanine counted. CDR3 DNA only is kept here, 48 bases in frame from base 1. Based on the germline V gene (reference sequence), the CDR1 and CDR2 sequences are LNHDA and SQIVND. V and J are truncated by 4 bases and 3 bases respectively, leaving an intervening sequence of 16 bases. This clone was recorded once. The clone's antigen remains unknown. No base qualities exist here, and no much larger clone lies one base off it. General conclusions and limits of the study: Pairwise subsampling indicated that sequencing depth was expected to affect the degree of clonotype sharing among donors. Rarefaction of sorted-subset datasets indicated incomplete sequencing despite the large sequencing depth. The small number of donors limited the genetic and exposure-history diversity represented. Sharing across a few donors was observed for about 4.8% of naive CD4, 3.5% of naive CD8, about 2.5% of memory CD4, and roughly 0.4% of memory CD8 clonotypes. Only blood was sampled, and tissue TCR repertoires likely differ from those in blood. Naive subsets generally had larger estimated clonotype richness than memory subsets did. Compared with non-shared clonotypes, the clonotypes found in all four sorted-subset donors had higher generation probabilities.

Healthy HIV-negative adults with no recently reported acute infections or vaccinations were included as donors. All donors were Caucasian adults living in Nashville, Tennessee, USA. CD4+ T cells were enriched through magnetic negative selection, after which naive cells were positively selected on CD45RA and the remaining negative fraction served as the memory subset. Blood was collected by leukapheresis, and PBMCs were isolated by Ficoll-Histopaque density gradient centrifugation and then cryopreserved in liquid nitrogen vapor phase. Purity and quantity of every magnetically sorted T cell population were checked by analytical flow cytometry. Genomic DNA was isolated from each sorted fraction and quantified by UV absorbance on a Nanodrop 2000c. TCR CDR3 regions were amplified from genomic DNA by multiplex PCR using the deep immunoSEQ assay. Extracted genomic DNA from each cell subset was spread evenly across all wells of several immunoSEQ 96-well plates, with each plate serving as a replicate. For sorted subsets, each replicate PCR was loaded with about 0.2 ug genomic DNA, equivalent to some 27,000 T cell genomes. The purified libraries were quantified using a Qubit 3.0 fluorometer, sized with a Bioanalyzer 2100, and then quantified again using the KAPA Library Quantification kit. Every immunoSEQ 96-well plate was sequenced on a separate single-read 150-cycle Illumina NextSeq 550 flow cell. The paper's processing steps were these. The immunoSEQ output contained only junctional sequences without quality scores, so filtering could not match that applied to full-length reads. To assign V/J genes and CDR3, sequences were annotated against IMGT germline references using PyIR, a Python wrapper for IgBLAST v1.9. Reads with weak V/J assignments (E-value above 1e-6), missing CDR3, stop codons, out-of-frame junctions, or ambiguous translated residues were removed. V3J clonotypes were defined as sequences sharing the same inferred V gene, J gene, and CDR3 amino acid sequence. Percentage overlap between repertoires was calculated by dividing the number of shared unique clonotypes by the size of the smaller repertoire. Richness of each repertoire was evaluated using RTK rarefaction, the Chao1 estimator, and Recon v2.1 estimates of unobserved clonotypes. Generation probabilities for all TCRbeta clonotypes obtained by the gDNA method from a handful of donors were computed using OLGA. TCRdb stores this immuneACCESS table with in-frame sequences only. Part of the clones is absent; in the studies checked, under half of the shortfall reflects unresolved V genes, and no reason is known for the rest. D and trimming come from the DNA, and the V and J calls and clone size come from that table. This sample comprises 2 million to 2.5 million clones, roughly 90% of them detected only once. In total, the top ten clones hold around 0.38% of the sample.

The source of this sequence is a man younger than 35 in good health. Some clones in this sample may be carry-over from other donors' samples. Recombination joined TRBV19 with TRBJ1-5; a weak D assignment points to TRBD1 (6 bases agree). Sequenced sample: naive CD4+ T cells from PBMCs. Explained via the paper, the cell subset or site label denotes: CD45RA+ positively selected. In nucleotides, the sequence is TGTGCCAGTAGTAATCGAGGCAGGGGAGCCAATCAGCCCCAGCATTTT. The translation is CASSNRGRGANQPQHF. This CDR3, with the reference TRBV19 and TRBJ1-5 proteins standing in past its ends, gives the full variable domain DGGITQSPKYLFRKEGQNVTLSCEQNLNHDAMYWYRQDPGQGLRLIYYSQIVNDFQKGDIAEGYSVSREKKESFPLTVTSAQKNPTAFYLCASSNRGRGANQPQHFGDGTRLSIL.